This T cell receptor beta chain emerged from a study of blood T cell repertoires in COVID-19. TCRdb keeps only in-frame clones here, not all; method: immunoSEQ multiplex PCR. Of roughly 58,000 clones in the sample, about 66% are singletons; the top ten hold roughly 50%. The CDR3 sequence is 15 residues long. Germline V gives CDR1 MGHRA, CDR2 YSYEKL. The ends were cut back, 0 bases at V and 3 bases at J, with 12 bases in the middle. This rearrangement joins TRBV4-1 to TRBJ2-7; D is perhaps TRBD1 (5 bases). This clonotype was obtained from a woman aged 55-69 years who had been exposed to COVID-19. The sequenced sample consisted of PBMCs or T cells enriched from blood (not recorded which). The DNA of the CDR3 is TGCGCCAGCAGCCAAGATCGGCAGGGCGGCTACGAGCAGTACTTC. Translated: CASSQDRQGGYEQYF.